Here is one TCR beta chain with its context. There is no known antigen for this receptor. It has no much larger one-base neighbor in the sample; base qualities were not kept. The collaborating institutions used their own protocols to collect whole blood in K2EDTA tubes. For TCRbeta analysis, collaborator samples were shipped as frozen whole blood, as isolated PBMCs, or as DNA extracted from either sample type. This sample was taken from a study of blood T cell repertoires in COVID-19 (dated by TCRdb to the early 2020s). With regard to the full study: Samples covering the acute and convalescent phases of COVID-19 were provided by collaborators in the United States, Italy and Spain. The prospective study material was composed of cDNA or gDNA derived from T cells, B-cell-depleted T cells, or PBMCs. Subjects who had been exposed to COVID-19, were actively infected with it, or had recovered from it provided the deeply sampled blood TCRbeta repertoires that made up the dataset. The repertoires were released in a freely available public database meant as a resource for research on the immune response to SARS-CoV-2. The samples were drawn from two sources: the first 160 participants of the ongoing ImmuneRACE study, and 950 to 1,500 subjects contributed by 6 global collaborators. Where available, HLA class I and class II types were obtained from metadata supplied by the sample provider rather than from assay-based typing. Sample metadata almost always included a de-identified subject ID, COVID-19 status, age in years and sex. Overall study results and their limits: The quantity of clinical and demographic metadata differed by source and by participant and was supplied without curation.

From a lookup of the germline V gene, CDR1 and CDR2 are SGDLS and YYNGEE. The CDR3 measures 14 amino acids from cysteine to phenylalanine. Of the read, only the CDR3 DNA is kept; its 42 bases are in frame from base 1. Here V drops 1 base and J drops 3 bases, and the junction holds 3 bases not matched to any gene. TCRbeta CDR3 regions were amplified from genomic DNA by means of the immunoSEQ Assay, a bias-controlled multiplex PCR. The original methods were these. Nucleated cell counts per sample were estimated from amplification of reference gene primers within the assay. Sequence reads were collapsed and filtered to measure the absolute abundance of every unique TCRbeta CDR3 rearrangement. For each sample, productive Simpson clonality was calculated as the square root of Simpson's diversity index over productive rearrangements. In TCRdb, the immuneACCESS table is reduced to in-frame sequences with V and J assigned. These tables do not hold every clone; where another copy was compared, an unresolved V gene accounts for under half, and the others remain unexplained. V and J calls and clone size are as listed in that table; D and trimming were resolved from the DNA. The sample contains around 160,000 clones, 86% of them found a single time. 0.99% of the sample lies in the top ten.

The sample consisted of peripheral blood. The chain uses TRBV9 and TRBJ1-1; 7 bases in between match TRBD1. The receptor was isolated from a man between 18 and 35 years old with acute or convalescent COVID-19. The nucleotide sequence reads TGTGCCAGCAGCGTACAGGGGGATTACACTGAAGCTTTCTTT. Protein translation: CASSVQGDYTEAFF.